This T cell receptor (beta chain) was found in a study of naive and memory T cell subsets (dated by TCRdb to about 2017). In the study overall: Sorted naive and memory T cell subsets from peripheral blood were analyzed in the study using a UMI-based, open-source pipeline for TCR alpha and beta sequencing. RNA was DNase-treated and reverse transcribed with TCR constant-region primers, mostly using SuperScript III. Complete agreement was observed between the functional CMV T cell responses and the IgG serology results.

Beyond this particular receptor, the publication reports: Once error correction was done, more than 90% of naive TCR sequences showed up just once, which made the naive abundance distributions much steeper than those of the memory subsets. RNA-based TCR counts may be influenced by expression changes linked to T cell activation and differentiation. The repertoire findings for the naive and memory subsets could not be validated, as no ground truth was available. Single alpha or beta chain sequences, rather than paired alpha/beta receptors, were used to define clonotypes. Gini index rose and Shannon and inverse Simpson diversity fell from naive through CM, EM and EMRA in both CD4 and CD8 cells. Naive repertoires, especially CD8, contained a few larger clonotypes, possibly memory cells re-expressing CD45RA. The abundance of TCRs followed a power law with an exponent that differed between naive and memory subsets yet stayed consistent across the three individuals.

V was cut back by 6 bases and J by 7 bases, leaving a gap of 21 bases between them. The CDR3 has 15 amino acids, counting the end cysteine and phenylalanine. Just the 45-base CDR3 DNA is kept, in frame starting at base 1. From the second PCR step on, the TCR alpha and beta chain libraries were amplified in separate reactions. CMV status of each donor was established by measuring IFNgamma production from CD4+ T cells after fresh PBMCs were stimulated overnight with CMV viral lysate. Using Miltenyi beads, CD4 T cells were first positively selected, and CD8 T cells were then positively selected from the CD4-negative fraction. After staining for CD3, CD4, CD8, CD45RA, CD27 and a live/dead dye, cells were sorted on a BD Aria II into four subsets based on CD45RA and CD27. Blood came from a few healthy volunteers, each fractionated into CD4 and CD8 T cells and then into four differentiation subsets. About 110 ml of peripheral blood was taken from each donor, and PBMC were separated by density-gradient centrifugation on Ficoll-Paque PLUS. After sorting, cells were lysed in RLT buffer, RNA was extracted using a Qiagen RNeasy kit, and the extracted RNA was stored at -80 degrees C.

Library creation used UMI-ligation and nested PCR. An equimolar mix of two oligonucleotides covering both TRBC1 and TRBC2 was used as the beta constant-region primer. The ligated cDNA went through four rounds of PCR with nested alpha and beta constant-region primers together with the SP2 primer. T4 RNA ligase 1 ligated a single-stranded oligonucleotide carrying the SP2 primer and a 12-nucleotide UMI to the cDNA 3' end. The ligation reaction was incubated at 16°C for roughly 18-24 hours. PCR2 was typically run as a SYBR Green qPCR and stopped at a predetermined threshold to prevent over-amplification. Every purification after the first one was done using Agencourt AMPure XP magnetic beads. Libraries were quantified by Qubit and checked on a TapeStation, with a main peak expected near 650 bp. Pooled libraries were sequenced on an Illumina MiSeq with v2 2x251 paired-end kits, typically giving roughly 0.85-2.2 million reads per sample. Each sample was pooled at 3.5 to 5 nM, and roughly 4.5-8% PhiX was included to help cluster recognition. As for the authors' bioinformatics: FASTQ reads processed by Demultiplexor were assigned V and J genes by Decombinator through tag matching that tolerated a single base-pair mismatch. By using UMIs, Collapsinator corrected both sequencing errors and the frequency errors caused by PCR heterogeneity. CDR3Translator translated TCRs and extracted CDR3s from the conserved cysteine to the FGXG phenylalanine, flagging non-productive sequences. Gini, Shannon entropy and inverse Simpson indices were computed after subsampling the repertoires to the same number of UMI-defined TCRs. Power-law fits to clonotype abundance distributions were performed by maximum likelihood within the linear range. When run on a single naive CD8 sample, MIGEC and the pipeline yielded similar UMI counts, similar unique TCR numbers and similar clonal distributions. In one analysis, naive TCRs that were also found in any memory subset of the same donor were excluded from the naive repertoire. A set of roughly 6,600 CMV-associated CDR3 sequences, compiled from VDJdb and a published dataset, was used to search the repertoires. In TCRdb, the public reads were trimmed at Q25 with fastp and aligned with MiXCR, with productive beta chains retained. Entries that share a CDR3 protein sequence are merged under the most common genes and DNA. The V and J calls reflect TCRdb's pipeline rather than the authors' work. The sample table lists 150,000 or so distinct CDR3 sequences, roughly 23% of them with a count of one. The ten most abundant clones make up 0.09% to 0.13% of the sample.

Of note for this clonotype: Its specific antigen is unknown. No qualities accompany the bases; no much larger clone lies one base away.

Input material: naive CD4+ T cells from blood. The cell subset or site label, as the study defines it: naive T cells, CD45RA high CD27+. The rearranged segments are TRBV12-3 or TRBV12-4 and TRBJ1-2; TRBD1 could be the D gene, as 5 bases match. The clonotype comes from a human donor in good health. The CDR3 sequence is CASSSAIRRVGGYTF. The DNA sequence follows: TGTGCCAGCAGCTCCGCAATTCGCAGGGTCGGTGGCTACACCTTC.